These T cell receptor beta chains were read from a single sample in a study of T cells in Graves' hyperthyroidism and ophthalmopathy. From the multiplex PCR reads, TCRdb called clonotypes with MiXCR, one entry per CDR3 protein. The sample lists hundreds of thousands of distinct CDR3 sequences; around 19% were seen once. The sample consisted of blood. The receptor set was obtained from a woman between 45 and 60 years old with Graves' hyperthyroidism that later progressed to Graves' ophthalmopathy. The CDR3 runs from the conserved cysteine through the conserved F or W. The order of the fields is clone size, D gene, J gene, V gene, CDR3 DNA, CDR3 protein. The D gene is left open where the match is weak. Not all rows give a size; the values are once, few, many and, for expanded clones, a class.

>-|-|TRBJ1-2|TRBV12-3/TRBV12-4
TGTGCCACCAACAGAGCGAATAACTATGGCTACACCTTC
CATNRANNYGYTF
>-|TRBD1|TRBJ1-2|TRBV6-1
TGTGCCAGCAGTGACGCCGGGGACAGCTATGGCTACACCTTC
CASSDAGDSYGYTF
>many|-|TRBJ1-1|TRBV12-3/TRBV12-4
TGTGCCAGCAGTCCAACTGGGGGAAACACTGAAGCTTTCTTT
CASSPTGGNTEAFF
>-|-|TRBJ2-3|TRBV10-1
TGCGCCAGCAGTGAGTCGAATGCGGGCAGGTGGGGCAATACGCAGTATTTT
CASSESNAGRWGNTQYF
>-|TRBD2|TRBJ2-5|TRBV20-1
TGCAGTGCTAGAGTTCTCGCGCTAGCGGGGCGATTTCAAGAGACCCAGTACTTC
CSARVLALAGRFQETQYF
>many|-|TRBJ1-2|TRBV2
TGTGCCAGCAGTGCCGACGGGAAAAACTATGGCTACACCTTC
CASSADGKNYGYTF
>once|-|TRBJ1-3|TRBV20-1
TGCAGTGCTAGACGTAGATCGAGCTCTGGAAACACCATATATTTT
CSARRRSSSGNTIYF
>-|TRBD1|TRBJ2-3|TRBV7-9
TGTGCCAGCAGCTATCCCAGGGGGCGCGAGGGAGATACGCAGTATTTT
CASSYPRGREGDTQYF
>-|-|TRBJ1-3|TRBV29-1
TGCAGCGTTGAGGAAGCTGGAAACACCATATATTTT
CSVEEAGNTIYF
>-|TRBD1|TRBJ1-3|TRBV12-3/TRBV12-4
TGTGCCAGCAGTCCCCGGGACAGACACACCATATATTTT
CASSPRDRHTIYF
>many|-|TRBJ2-3|TRBV7-7
TGTGCTAGCAGCGGCGGGCCCACAGATACGCAGTATTTT
CASSGGPTDTQYF
>-|TRBD1|TRBJ2-1|TRBV27
TGTGCCAGCAGTTTATTAGGGGCAGGGACAGTCTCCTACAATGAGCAGTTCTTC
CASSLLGAGTVSYNEQFF
>few|-|TRBJ1-4|TRBV19
TGTGCCAGTAATTACCGGACGTCAACTAATGAAAAACTGTTTTTT
CASNYRTSTNEKLFF
>-|-|TRBJ1-5|TRBV6-2/TRBV6-3
TGTGCCAGCAGGGGGTTCGGGCAGCCCCAGCATTTT
CASRGFGQPQHF
>many|-|TRBJ2-5|TRBV20-1
TGCAGTGCTAGAGATCGGCGAATGGGGGTAGAGACCCAGTACTTC
CSARDRRMGVETQYF
>few|-|TRBJ2-3|TRBV9
TGTGCCAGCAGCCTAGGGCCCGGGACCAGCACAGATACGCAGTATTTT
CASSLGPGTSTDTQYF
>few|TRBD2|TRBJ2-5|TRBV10-3
TGTGCCATCAGTCTTAGCGGGGGAAACCAAGAGACCCAGTACTTC
CAISLSGGNQETQYF
>few|TRBD2|TRBJ2-4|TRBV18
TGTGCCAGCTCACCCGCGGGGGGACTAGCCAAAAACATTCAGTACTTC
CASSPAGGLAKNIQYF
>-|-|TRBJ2-1|TRBV5-1
TGCGCCAGCAGCTTCCTAGCGAGCAACAATGAGCAGTTCTTC
CASSFLASNNEQFF
>many|-|TRBJ2-2|TRBV10-1
TGCGCCAGCAGTGGGGGGATCAGGGACGGGGAGCTGTTTTTT
CASSGGIRDGELFF
>-|TRBD1|TRBJ2-3|TRBV20-1
TGCAGTGCTGCCTTGGGACAGGCGCTCTACACAGATACGCAGTATTTT
CSAALGQALYTDTQYF
>many|-|TRBJ1-5|TRBV2
TGTGCCAGCATGACGGACAAATTGATGCCCCAGCATTTT
CASMTDKLMPQHF
>-|TRBD1|TRBJ2-3|TRBV2
TGTGCCAGCAGAGAGCCAGGGGGCGCCACAGATACGCAGTATTTT
CASREPGGATDTQYF
>-|TRBD2|TRBJ2-5|TRBV5-4
TGTGCCAGCAGCTTGAAGCGGGAGATCCAAGAGACCCAGTACTTC
CASSLKREIQETQYF
>few|-|TRBJ2-5|TRBV19
TGTGCCAGTAGTATAGACGGGGGACAGCCGGGGACCCAGTACTTC
CASSIDGGQPGTQYF
>many|TRBD2|TRBJ2-1|TRBV5-1
TGCGCCAGCAGCTCCAGCGGGGGGTCTGGCAATGAGCAGTTCTTC
CASSSSGGSGNEQFF
>-|TRBD1|TRBJ1-6|TRBV3-1
TGTGCCAGCAGCGCGACAGGGGGCGTTGATTCACCCCTCCACTTT
CASSATGGVDSPLHF
>few|TRBD2|TRBJ2-2|TRBV6-1
TGTGCCAGCAGTGGTGTAGCGGGGGCCTCCATTGGGGAGCTGTTTTTT
CASSGVAGASIGELFF
>few|-|TRBJ2-7|TRBV25-1
TGTGCCAGCAGTAAACCGGGGGTGCTTGGATCCGAGCAGTACTTC
CASSKPGVLGSEQYF
>-|TRBD1|TRBJ2-7|TRBV6-1
TGTGCCAGTAACCGGGGACAGGGGTACGAGCAGTACTTC
CASNRGQGYEQYF
>-|-|TRBJ2-4|TRBV5-6
TGTGCCAGCAGCTCCCCTGACGGCATTCAGTACTTC
CASSSPDGIQYF
>few|-|TRBJ2-3|TRBV2
TGTGCCAGCAAAGACTGGGGGGTGGGCCTTAGGGCGGGGGATACGCAGTATTTT
CASKDWGVGLRAGDTQYF
>-|TRBD1|TRBJ2-2|TRBV19
TGTGCCACGGGACAGGGTTCCGGGGAGCTGTTTTTT
CATGQGSGELFF
>-|TRBD2|TRBJ2-2|TRBV3-1
TGTGCCAGCAGCCAAGAACCCCGACTAGCGGGGGGGAACACCGGGGAGCTGTTTTTT
CASSQEPRLAGGNTGELFF
>many|-|TRBJ1-1|TRBV15
TGTGCCACCAGCAGAGATCTAGGACAGTCGGCTACTGAAGCTTTCTTT
CATSRDLGQSATEAFF
>many|-|TRBJ1-1|TRBV20-1
TGCAGTGAAGACGGAATGAACACTGAAGCTTTCTTT
CSEDGMNTEAFF
>many|-|TRBJ1-1|TRBV11-2
TGTGCCAGCAGCTTGGGGATCGAAGCTTTCTTT
CASSLGIEAFF
>many|TRBD1|TRBJ1-1|TRBV2
TGTGCCAGCACTGCGGAGGAGGGGGCAGGTGAAGCTTTCTTT
CASTAEEGAGEAFF
>-|-|TRBJ2-1|TRBV12-3/TRBV12-4
TGTGCCAGCACCTACGAGGGGTACAATGAGCAGTTCTTC
CASTYEGYNEQFF
>many|-|TRBJ1-2|TRBV12-3/TRBV12-4
TGTGCCAGCAGTTTGGAGGACTATGGCTACACCTTC
CASSLEDYGYTF
>many|TRBD2|TRBJ2-3|TRBV7-3
TGTGCCAGCAGCTCGCGGGGGGTTTATGAGGATACGCAGTATTTT
CASSSRGVYEDTQYF
>-|TRBD2|TRBJ2-1|TRBV11-2
TGTGCCAGCAGCTTAGAGGGGGTTAGCGGGGGGGCCTTCTACAATGAGCAGTTCTTC
CASSLEGVSGGAFYNEQFF
>few|-|TRBJ2-1|TRBV2
TGTGCCAGCAGTGAGGGCTTAAGACCCTACAATGAGCAGTTCTTC
CASSEGLRPYNEQFF
>many|-|TRBJ2-3|TRBV20-1
TGCAGTGCTAGAGCCCCAGGGACGAACACAGATACGCAGTATTTT
CSARAPGTNTDTQYF
>many|-|TRBJ2-5|TRBV11-2
TGTGCCAGCAGCTTTCGAGTTAGCGGAGAAGAGACCCAGTACTTC
CASSFRVSGEETQYF
>many|-|TRBJ2-5|TRBV6-1
TGTGCCACCTCTGGGCCCCAAGAGACCCAGTACTTC
CATSGPQETQYF
>-|-|TRBJ2-7|TRBV20-1
TGCAGTGCTAGAGATCGGGGGACTCTTATGGGCGAGCAGTACTTC
CSARDRGTLMGEQYF
>-|TRBD1|TRBJ2-5|TRBV29-1
TGCAGCGTTTCCGGGACAGAAGAGACCCAGTACTTC
CSVSGTEETQYF
>-|-|TRBJ1-1|TRBV6-2/TRBV6-3
TGTGCCAGCAGTTACTCGAATGGGGGAGGGACTGAAGCTTTCTTT
CASSYSNGGGTEAFF
>many|TRBD2|TRBJ2-7|TRBV6-1
TGTGCCAGCGTCAAGACTAGCGGGGCTTTCTACGAGCAGTACTTC
CASVKTSGAFYEQYF
>few|-|TRBJ2-3|TRBV6-6
TGTGCCAGCAGTTACCCCCCTGCCGGGTTCGCCCCCGATACGCAGTATTTT
CASSYPPAGFAPDTQYF
>-|-|TRBJ2-7|TRBV5-1
TGCGCCAGCAGCAACGAACAGGGTCAGGAGCAGTACTTC
CASSNEQGQEQYF
>-|-|TRBJ2-1|TRBV19
TGTGCCAGTAGTCCTTCGCCACTGTACTCATACAATGAGCAGTTCTTC
CASSPSPLYSYNEQFF
>many|-|TRBJ2-2|TRBV27
TGTGCCAGCAGTTTTACAGGGTATACCGGGGAGCTGTTTTTT
CASSFTGYTGELFF
>-|-|TRBJ1-3|TRBV12-3/TRBV12-4
TGTGCCAGCAGTTACCTTAACTCTGGAAACACCATATATTTT
CASSYLNSGNTIYF
>few|-|TRBJ1-4|TRBV6-5
TGTGCCAGCAGTTACTCGGTGGGGAATGAAAAACTGTTTTTT
CASSYSVGNEKLFF
>-|-|TRBJ2-7|TRBV27
TGTGCCAGCAGTTCGCGACGGGGACAGCAGTACTTC
CASSSRRGQQYF